This entry lists 20 T cell receptor beta chains sequenced from one sample in a study of PD-1 blockade in classical Hodgkin lymphoma. Indicated time point: cycle 4 day 1 (C4D1), after more than five weeks of nivolumab. In every patient, relapse followed autologous stem cell transplantation, while exposure to brentuximab vedotin differed. The data were produced by immunoSEQ multiplex PCR, yet TCRdb's version contains in-frame clones alone and is incomplete. Here the sample spans approximately 24,000 clones, roughly 80% being singletons. The source material was peripheral blood mononuclear cells (PBMCs), sampled before the fourth cycle of nivolumab. Every receptor here comes from a human donor with classical Hodgkin lymphoma.

The genes are TRBV19 and TRBJ1-1; D gene ambiguous. Germline CDR1 reads LNHDA; CDR2 reads SQIVND (reference sequence). The CDR3 covers 15 residues. The ends were cut back, 5 bases at V and 1 base at J, with 14 bases in the middle. This CDR3 is CASSADGRWNTEAFF. CDR3 DNA sequence: TGTGCCAGTAGTGCTGACGGCAGATGGAACACTGAAGCTTTCTTT.

The chain has TRBV4-1 and TRBJ2-3; D remains unclear. Germline V CDR1 and CDR2: MGHRA, YSYEKL. The CDR3 runs 13 residues. V gave up 1 base and J gave up 2 bases, with 4 bases separating them. The CDR3: CASSQALTDTQYF. CDR3 nucleotide sequence: TGCGCCAGCAGCCAAGCCCTCACAGATACGCAGTATTTT.

The sample holds one count of this clone. The genes are TRBV5-1 and TRBJ2-1; maybe TRBD2 (6 bases). V lost 4 bases, J lost 0 bases, and 11 bases lay in between. The CDR3 is made up of 15 amino acids. In germline, CDR1 is SGHRS, CDR2 YFSETQ. In DNA, the CDR3 is TGCGCCAGCAGCCTCGGGACTTTCTCCTACAATGAGCAGTTCTTC. It specifies CASSLGTFSYNEQFF.

In this sample, this clone turned up once. The gene calls are TRBV27 and TRBJ2-3; D remains ambiguous. V dropped 0 bases and J dropped 4 bases, with 8 bases sitting between them. CDR1 and CDR2 from the germline V gene are MNHEY and SMNVEV (reference sequence). CDR3 length: 14 residues. CDR3 sequence reads: CASSLSPGADTQYF. The CDR3 DNA reads as TGTGCCAGCAGTTTATCCCCAGGCGCAGATACGCAGTATTTT.

This clone appeared a few times. The rearrangement links TRBV19 to TRBJ1-6; D perhaps matches TRBD1 (5 bases). This CDR3 is 15 amino acids long. Germline V gene sequence: CDR1 LNHDA, CDR2 SQIVND (reference sequence). The V and J ends lost 3 bases and 8 bases respectively, with 14 bases between them. CDR3 DNA sequence: TGTGCCAGTAGTATCGGGGCGATTGGAGATTCACCCCTCCACTTT. As protein: CASSIGAIGDSPLHF.

With respect to this clone: Sequence at one end of the junction differs from germline and may be a read error. The chain links TRBV7-4 to TRBJ2-7; D ambiguous. Germline loops: CDR1 SGHVT, CDR2 SQSDAQ. This CDR3 spans 12 amino acids. This chain's CDR3 is CASSLANYEQYF. In nucleotides, the CDR3 is TGTGCCAGCAGTTTAGCCAACTACGAGCAGTACTTC.

The CDR3 spells CASSPLTRNTEAFF. The CDR3 DNA is TGTGCCAGCTCACCATTAACCAGGAACACTGAAGCTTTCTTT. The J gene is TRBJ1-1, the V gene TRBV18; D gene uncertain. The CDR3 length is 14 residues. Germline V gives CDR1 KGHSH, CDR2 LQKENI. Trimming took 2 bases from V and 1 from J, leaving 8 bases between them.

The CDR3 loop is CASSRAGSTYEQYF. Here the CDR3 DNA reads TGTGCCAGCAGCAGAGCGGGGTCAACTTACGAGCAGTACTTC. The chain couples TRBV9 to TRBJ2-7; 7 positions match TRBD2. Trimming cost V 4 bases and J 4 bases; bases outside gene matches: 8. The CDR3 consists of 14 residues. Germline assignment: CDR1 SGDLS and CDR2 YYNGEE.

J is TRBJ2-2 and V is TRBV9; 9 bases fit TRBD2. From germline, CDR1 is SGDLS and CDR2 YYNGEE. Trimming cost V 1 base and J 1 base; bases outside gene matches: 2. The CDR3 totals 16 residues. CDR3 coding DNA: TGTGCCAGCAGCGTACTAGCGGGACAGAACACCGGGGAGCTGTTTTTT. Amino acid sequence: CASSVLAGQNTGELFF. Full variable domain (rest looked up from reference TRBV9 and TRBJ2-2): DSGVTQTPKHLITATGQRVTLRCSPRSGDLSVYWYQQSLDQGLQFLIQYYNGEERAKGNILERFSAQQFPDLHSELNLSSLELGDSALYFCASSVLAGQNTGELFFGEGSRLTVL.

The chain combines TRBV7-2 with TRBJ1-2, with no clear D. Germline V CDR1 and CDR2: SGHTA, FQGNSA. The V end lost 5 bases, the J end lost 9 bases, and 13 bases lay between the germline ends. This CDR3 is built from 12 residues. The CDR3 coding sequence is TGTGCCAGCAGCCCAAGGACGTCAAGCTACACCTTC. Encoded protein: CASSPRTSSYTF.

The chain carries TRBV2 and TRBJ2-5, with 7 bases identical to TRBD2. The J segment lost 5 bases and the V segment lost 6 bases, leaving 18 bases of the junction unmatched. Germline CDR1 SNHLY, CDR2 FYNNEI. The CDR3 runs to 17 residues. This CDR3 is CASRYPGGGNGRETQYF. CDR3 DNA: TGTGCCAGCAGATACCCGGGGGGTGGGAACGGGCGTGAGACCCAGTACTTC.

The chain employs TRBV6-5 and TRBJ1-2; possible D gene TRBD1, 6 bases. This CDR3 is built from 13 residues. The V end lost 4 bases, the J end lost 8 bases, and 14 bases lay between the germline ends. Germline CDR1 MNHEY, CDR2 SVGAGI. The CDR3 loop reads CASSWGGGRGYTF. The CDR3 DNA reads as TGTGCCAGCAGTTGGGGCGGGGGGCGAGGCTACACCTTC.

The chain recombines TRBV28 with TRBJ1-5; TRBD1 matches 9 bases. Germline V gives CDR1 MDHEN, CDR2 SYDVKM. This CDR3 comprises 13 residues. J was trimmed by 7 bases and V by 5 bases; bases with no gene match: 3. The CDR3 DNA reads TGTGCCAGCAGTACAGGGGGCGGGCAGCCCCAGCATTTT. Its protein product is CASSTGGGQPQHF.

The chain is built from TRBV19 and TRBJ1-4; TRBD1 aligns across 11 bases. V lost 2 bases and J lost 2; bases outside the gene matches: 4. CDR1 LNHDA and CDR2 SQIVND come from the germline V gene (reference sequence). This CDR3 is built from 17 residues. The CDR3 region has the DNA TGTGCCAGTAGTATATACGGACAGGGGGCTACTAATGAAAAACTGTTTTTT. It yields the protein CASSIYGQGATNEKLFF.

The rearrangement links TRBV6-6 to TRBJ2-2; 7 nucleotides align to TRBD1. This CDR3 comprises 14 residues. Trimming took 6 bases from V and 5 from J; bases not matched to a gene: 6. CDR1 and CDR2 (germline): MNHNY, SVGAGI (reference sequence). CDR3 sequence reads: CASRILQGTGELFF. CDR3 bases: TGTGCCAGCAGGATATTACAGGGGACCGGGGAGCTGTTTTTT.

The rearrangement uses TRBV7-2 and TRBJ2-1, with 8 bases identical to TRBD2. The V gene end was trimmed by 4 bases and the J gene end by 5 bases; junction bases not matched to a gene: 13. This CDR3 spans 17 amino acids. Germline CDR1 SGHTA, CDR2 FQGNSA. The CDR3 loop reads CASSSGGGIGSDNEQFF. CDR3 nucleotide sequence: TGTGCCAGCAGCTCCGGCGGGGGGATCGGGTCGGACAATGAGCAGTTCTTC.

In its sample, this clone was seen a few times. The chain uses TRBV5-1 and TRBJ2-3; possibly TRBD1 for D (7 bases). Germline assignment: CDR1 SGHRS and CDR2 YFSETQ. V was trimmed by 0 bases and J by 8 bases, leaving 13 bases between them. CDR3 length: 14 residues. The CDR3 spells CASSLAQGGGTQYF. The CDR3 DNA sequence: TGCGCCAGCAGCTTGGCCCAGGGGGGAGGTACGCAGTATTTT.

The rearrangement uses TRBV5-3 and TRBJ2-1; TRBD2 matches at 11 bases. TRBV5-3 is an ORF, and what it does is uncertain. The CDR3 sequence is 17 residues long. Unmatched junction bases numbered 9, after V lost 4 bases and J lost 3 bases. CDR3 in amino acids: CARSHRLTSGIYNEQFF. The CDR3 DNA sequence: TGTGCCAGAAGCCACAGATTGACTAGCGGGATCTACAATGAGCAGTTCTTC.

The chain links TRBV21-1 to TRBJ1-1; the table calls TRBD1, which could not be checked here. TRBV21-1 is designated a pseudogene. This CDR3 is built from 21 residues. Written as DNA, the CDR3 is TGTGCCAGCAGCCGAAAGTTCCGGGACAGGGAAATTTTTTGGGGGGACACTGAAGCTTTCTTT. Its translation: CASSRKFRDREIFWGDTEAFF.

The V and J genes are TRBV10-1 and TRBJ2-5; D may match TRBD1 or TRBD2 (5 bases each). The CDR3 covers 13 residues. Trimming pared 4 bases from V and 2 bases from J, leaving 8 bases between. Germline CDR1 is WNHNN and CDR2 is SYGVQD (reference sequence). CDR3: CASSGDPQETQYF. CDR3 DNA: TGCGCCAGCAGTGGGGACCCTCAAGAGACCCAGTACTTC.